What follows are 32 T cell receptor beta chains derived from one specimen sequenced in a study of T cells in Graves' hyperthyroidism and ophthalmopathy. Amplified TCR beta CDR3 regions came from RNA transcripts. A set of HTBI primers served as the primers for a first-round RT-PCR of the TCR CDR3. TCRdb fed the multiplex PCR reads into MiXCR, producing one record per CDR3 protein. This table has 300,000 to 400,000 distinct CDR3 sequences, less than 20% appearing once. The sequencing sample was made of blood. The receptors here all came from a man younger than 35 with Graves' ophthalmopathy.

This clonotype showed up many times. This sequence joins TRBV6-6 and TRBJ1-3; 7 nucleotides line up with TRBD1. The CDR3 runs 17 residues. Germline-derived CDR1 and CDR2 are MNHNY and SVGAGI (reference sequence). V trimming: 0 bases; J trimming: 1 base; junction bases outside the gene matches: 6. The chain's CDR3 is CASSYSEGAMSGNTIYF. The CDR3 DNA is TGTGCCAGCAGTTACTCGGAGGGGGCTATGTCTGGAAACACCATATATTTT.

The chain combines TRBV2 with TRBJ2-2; D might be TRBD1 (5 bases). V lost 4 bases, J lost 7 bases, and 7 bases lay in between. The germline V gene encodes CDR1 SNHLY and CDR2 FYNNEI. The CDR3 is made up of 12 amino acids. The CDR3 region is CASSARGGELFF. The CDR3 DNA reads as TGTGCCAGCAGTGCTAGGGGCGGGGAGCTGTTTTTT.

The table lists this clonotype with a few counts. V usage is TRBV5-1 and J usage is TRBJ2-1; 8 nucleotides align to TRBD1. The germline gives CDR1 SGHRS, CDR2 YFSETQ. The CDR3 runs 12 residues. The trim removed 4 bases at V and 15 bases at J, leaving 9 bases unmatched. The CDR3 nucleotides are TGCGCCAGCAGCACCGGGACAGGTCGTCGGTTCTTC. This translates into CASSTGTGRRFF.

The V gene is TRBV19, the J gene TRBJ2-7; 8 bases agree with TRBD1. The CDR3 totals 14 residues. Germline V gives CDR1 LNHDA, CDR2 SQIVND (reference sequence). V was clipped by 5 bases and J by 1 base; unmatched bases: 4. The CDR3 DNA reads as TGTGCCAGTAGTGACAGGGGACTTTCCTACGAGCAGTACTTC. Its protein product is CASSDRGLSYEQYF.

This clonotype was counted ten times or more. A read error may explain this, as a much larger clone is one base away. The genes are TRBV6-1 and TRBJ2-1; D remains unclear. This CDR3 region has 14 residues. CDR1 and CDR2 (germline): MNHNS, SASEGT. V gave up 2 bases and J gave up 0 bases, with 5 bases separating them. The CDR3 nucleotides are TGTGCCAGCAGTGAAAAGAGCTCCTACAATGAGCAGTTCTTC. Translation gives CASSEKSSYNEQFF.

The chain's CDR3 is CASSGDGFYGYTF. The CDR3 DNA is TGTGCCAGCAGCGGCGACGGATTCTATGGCTACACCTTC. The chain carries TRBV9 and TRBJ1-2; D gene unclear. This CDR3 is 13 amino acids long. V shed 3 bases and J shed 4 bases, with 10 bases lying between them. Germline loops: CDR1 SGDLS, CDR2 YYNGEE.

The chain couples TRBV5-6 to TRBJ2-2, with D perhaps matching TRBD2 (6 bases). Germline CDR1 SGHDT, CDR2 YYEEEE. V lost 4 bases, J lost 2 bases, and 12 bases lay in between. The CDR3 is made up of 15 amino acids. CDR3 in DNA: TGTGCCAGCAGCGGCGGGGAAGGAAACACCGGGGAGCTGTTTTTT. This encodes CASSGGEGNTGELFF.

This clonotype was detected ten times or more. This rearrangement joins TRBV6-1 to TRBJ2-7, with 12 bases lining up with TRBD2. With V trimmed by 6 bases and J by 2 bases, 2 bases remained unmatched. CDR1 MNHNS and CDR2 SASEGT come from the germline V gene. The CDR3 is 14 amino acids. The CDR3 spells CASRGLAGAYEQYF. In nucleotides, the CDR3 is TGTGCCAGCAGGGGACTAGCGGGCGCCTACGAGCAGTACTTC.

This CDR3 reads CASREGRRYGYTF. In DNA form, the CDR3 reads TGTGCCAGTAGGGAGGGGCGCCGGTATGGCTACACCTTC. The chain uses TRBV19 and TRBJ1-2, with D tentatively TRBD1 (5 bases). Per germline, CDR1 LNHDA and CDR2 SQIVND (reference sequence). Deletions cut 6 bases from V and 5 bases from J, with 13 bases between. CDR3 length equals 13 residues.

This clonotype was seen many times. The chain has TRBV3-1 and TRBJ2-2; D is possibly TRBD1 or TRBD2 (5 bases each). The CDR3 consists of 16 residues. V was pared by 4 bases and J by 4 bases, with 16 bases between. The germline V gene encodes CDR1 LGHDT and CDR2 YNNKEL (reference sequence). The CDR3 sequence: CASSPLRGRRTGELFF. Written as DNA, the CDR3 is TGTGCCAGCAGCCCCCTAAGGGGACGACGCACCGGGGAGCTGTTTTTT.

The rearrangement links TRBV28 to TRBJ1-6; the match to TRBD1 covers 8 bases. J was trimmed by 8 bases and V by 6 bases; bases with no gene match: 6. The CDR3 has 14 residues. Germline V gene sequence: CDR1 MDHEN, CDR2 SYDVKM. The chain's CDR3 is CASRRTGSDSPLHF. CDR3 in DNA: TGTGCCAGCAGAAGGACAGGGTCGGATTCACCCCTCCACTTT.

This clonotype showed up many times. V usage is TRBV14 and J usage is TRBJ2-7; D remains ambiguous. The germline gives CDR1 SGHDN, CDR2 FVKESK. The V end lost 1 base, the J end lost 2 bases, and 6 bases lay between the germline ends. The length of the CDR3 is 13 residues. CDR3 in amino acids: CASSQGGPYEQYF. In nucleotides, the CDR3 is TGTGCCAGCAGCCAAGGGGGTCCCTACGAGCAGTACTTC. The whole variable domain, remainder taken from reference TRBV14 and TRBJ2-7, is EAGVTQFPSHSVIEKGQTVTLRCDPISGHDNLYWYRRVMGKEIKFLLHFVKESKQDESGMPNNRFLAERTGGTYSTLKVQPAELEDSGVYFCASSQGGPYEQYFGPGTRLTVT.

This clonotype was found a few times. The CDR3 here is CASVLVGSEGETQYF. The CDR3 DNA reads TGTGCCAGCGTACTAGTGGGGTCGGAAGGAGAGACCCAGTACTTC. The V and J genes are TRBV7-9 and TRBJ2-5; tentative D call: TRBD2 (5 bases). Germline assignment: CDR1 SEHNR and CDR2 FQNEAQ (reference sequence). CDR3 length: 15 residues. Trimming cost V 8 bases and J 4 bases, with 20 bases left between them.

This clonotype was counted many times. The rearrangement links TRBV7-8 to TRBJ1-1; maybe TRBD1 (6 bases). CDR3 length: 15 residues. V lost 5 bases and J 0 bases, leaving 13 bases between the germline ends. Germline V gene data show CDR1 as SGHVS and CDR2 as FQNEAQ. CDR3 region: CASSRSGTLNTEAFF. CDR3 DNA: TGTGCCAGCAGCAGGTCCGGGACACTGAACACTGAAGCTTTCTTT. Combining the CDR3 with reference TRBV7-8 and TRBJ1-1 gives the whole variable domain GAGVSQSPRYKVAKRGQDVALRCDPISGHVSLFWYQQALGQGPEFLTYFQNEAQLDKSGLPSDRFFAERPEGSVSTLKIQRTQQEDSAVYLCASSRSGTLNTEAFFGQGTRLTVV.

The chain is built from TRBV4-1 and TRBJ2-7; D might be TRBD1 or TRBD2, each matching 5 bases. The CDR3 covers 15 residues. The germline V and J ends were trimmed by 3 bases and 0 bases, with 12 bases remaining between them. Germline V gives CDR1 MGHRA, CDR2 YSYEKL. The CDR3 nucleotides are TGCGCCAGCAGCCAGGGACGAGATAGCTCCTACGAGCAGTACTTC. It yields the protein CASSQGRDSSYEQYF.

The table lists this clonotype with many counts. V and J are TRBV27 and TRBJ2-7, with 8 positions matching TRBD1. The CDR3 runs 14 residues. The germline V gene has CDR1 MNHEY and CDR2 SMNVEV (reference sequence). Losses at the gene ends were 0 bases for V and 7 bases for J; bases not matched to a gene: 5. CDR3: CASSLSNRGDEQYF. Here the CDR3 DNA reads TGTGCCAGCAGTTTATCGAACAGGGGGGATGAGCAGTACTTC.

J is TRBJ1-3 and V is TRBV12-3 or TRBV12-4; D call uncertain. The V end lost 3 bases, the J end lost 4 bases, and 4 bases lay between the germline ends. This CDR3 region has 12 residues. DNA of the CDR3: TGTGCCAGCAGTTTCCCCGGAAACACCATATATTTT. Amino acids: CASSFPGNTIYF.

The V call is TRBV10-3, the J call TRBJ1-1; D remains ambiguous. V was trimmed by 7 bases and J by 1 base, leaving 4 bases between them. Looked up from germline, CDR1 is ENHRY and CDR2 is SYGVKD. The CDR3 contains 11 residues. CDR3 DNA: TGTGCCATCAAAACGAACACTGAAGCTTTCTTT. Its translation is CAIKTNTEAFF.

The chain links TRBV12-3 or TRBV12-4 to TRBJ1-2; the match to TRBD1 covers 11 bases. The CDR3 spans 15 residues. V was clipped by 3 bases and J by 1 base; unmatched bases: 1. CDR3 nucleotide sequence: TGTGCCAGCAGTTTGGGACAGGGGGATAACTATGGCTACACCTTC. This encodes CASSLGQGDNYGYTF.

This clonotype appeared many times. The chain combines TRBV5-1 with TRBJ2-3; 12 bases are shared with TRBD2. The CDR3 runs 18 residues. The germline CDR1 and CDR2 sequences are SGHRS and YFSETQ. Trimming cost V 4 bases and J 3 bases; bases outside gene matches: 12. The CDR3: CASSIGASGGASTDTQYF. CDR3 nucleotide sequence: TGCGCCAGCAGCATCGGGGCTAGCGGGGGGGCCTCGACAGATACGCAGTATTTT.

V and J are TRBV9 and TRBJ2-7; D possibly uses TRBD1 or TRBD2 (6 bases each). Trimming took 2 bases from V and 3 from J, leaving 12 bases between them. Germline CDR1 and CDR2: SGDLS and YYNGEE. This CDR3 spans 14 amino acids. CDR3 nucleotides: TGTGCCAGCAGCGTTGTTGGGGGGCTCTACGAGCAGTACTTC. Translation: CASSVVGGLYEQYF.

This clonotype was seen ten or more times. The J gene is TRBJ1-2, the V gene TRBV11-2; D is undetermined. The CDR3 has 14 residues. V lost 1 base and J lost 5, with 11 bases in between. The germline gives CDR1 SGHAT, CDR2 FQNNGV. In DNA, the CDR3 is TGTGCCAGCAGCTTAGGTACCTCGTTTTATGGCTACACCTTC. This codes for CASSLGTSFYGYTF.

The V gene is TRBV7-8, the J gene TRBJ2-3, with 7 bases matching TRBD2. This CDR3 contains 17 residues. V trimming: 7 bases; J trimming: 2 bases; junction bases outside the gene matches: 15. Germline V gene lookup returns CDR1 SGHVS and CDR2 FQNEAQ. CDR3 DNA sequence: TGTGCCAGCATCCCCCGGGCTAGCGGACATCCCACAGATACGCAGTATTTT. Residues: CASIPRASGHPTDTQYF. The full variable domain, completed using reference TRBV7-8 and TRBJ2-3, is GAGVSQSPRYKVAKRGQDVALRCDPISGHVSLFWYQQALGQGPEFLTYFQNEAQLDKSGLPSDRFFAERPEGSVSTLKIQRTQQEDSAVYLCASIPRASGHPTDTQYFGPGTRLTVL.

The DNA of the CDR3 is TGTGCCAGCAGCCCCATAGCGGAATCAGATACGCAGTATTTT. Translation: CASSPIAESDTQYF. The V gene is TRBV6-5, the J gene TRBJ2-3; TRBD2 might be the D (6 bases). V gave up 6 bases and J gave up 4 bases, with 14 bases separating them. CDR1 MNHEY and CDR2 SVGAGI come from the germline V gene. The length of the CDR3 is 14 residues.

This clonotype was counted at least ten times. As DNA, the CDR3 is TGCGCCAGCAGCCCTCGGGATAGCGGGGGTACGCAGTATTTT. Translation gives CASSPRDSGGTQYF. The rearrangement uses TRBV5-1 and TRBJ2-3; 9 nucleotides line up with TRBD2. Germline CDR1 SGHRS, CDR2 YFSETQ. This CDR3 region has 14 residues. V was pared by 4 bases and J by 8 bases, with 8 bases of the junction left unmatched.

This clonotype was seen many times. This chain uses TRBV7-9 with TRBJ2-3, with 9 bases lining up with TRBD2. The CDR3 has 17 residues. The ends lost 5 bases at V and 2 bases at J; junction bases unmatched: 11. Germline assignment: CDR1 SEHNR and CDR2 FQNEAQ (reference sequence). The CDR3 DNA follows: TGTGCCAGCAGCCTCCTAGGTGGCGGGGGGGCCACAGATACGCAGTATTTT. It yields the protein CASSLLGGGGATDTQYF.

This clonotype was seen at least ten times. J is TRBJ2-1 and V is TRBV2, with no clear D. Trimming removed 3 bases at V and 4 bases at J, with 13 bases between. The CDR3 length is 15 residues. Per the germline V gene, CDR1 is SNHLY and CDR2 is FYNNEI. The CDR3 here is CASSDGPEQYNEQFF. CDR3 bases: TGTGCCAGCAGTGACGGTCCAGAACAGTACAATGAGCAGTTCTTC.

The genes are TRBV27 and TRBJ1-1; D is unresolved. The CDR3 extends over 13 amino acids. Per the germline V gene, CDR1 is MNHEY and CDR2 is SMNVEV (reference sequence). V lost 6 bases and J 3 bases, leaving 11 bases between the germline ends. The CDR3 loop is CASREAPHTEAFF. The CDR3 nucleotides are TGTGCCAGCAGGGAGGCCCCCCACACTGAAGCTTTCTTT.

The sample holds a few counts of this clonotype. The chain has TRBV15 and TRBJ2-7; 8 bases align to TRBD1. V shed 2 bases and J 0 bases; nucleotides not matched to a gene: 6. Looked up from germline, CDR1 is LNHNV and CDR2 is YYDKDF (reference sequence). The length of the CDR3 is 16 residues. The CDR3 nucleotides read TGTGCCACCAGCAGAAAGAGACAGGGGAGCTCCTACGAGCAGTACTTC. Translating it yields CATSRKRQGSSYEQYF.

The chain links TRBV24-1 to TRBJ1-4, with D possibly being TRBD1 (6 bases). The CDR3 length is 13 residues. With 7 bases removed from V and 4 bases from J, the gap between germline ends came to 9 bases. CDR1 is KGHDR, CDR2 SFDVKD, per germline. The CDR3 is CATRGQDNEKLFF. DNA of the CDR3: TGTGCCACCAGGGGACAAGATAATGAAAAACTGTTTTTT.

This clonotype was recorded many times. The V and J genes are TRBV11-2 and TRBJ1-5, with D tentatively TRBD1 (6 bases). Germline CDR1 and CDR2: SGHAT and FQNNGV. This CDR3 has 15 amino acids. V was cut by 5 bases and J by 7 bases, with 18 bases left in between. As DNA, the CDR3 is TGTGCCAGCAGCCCCGACCGGGGGGCCTGGCAGCCCCAGCATTTT. Its translation is CASSPDRGAWQPQHF.

The chain couples TRBV27 to TRBJ1-2; D gene uncertain. Germline loops: CDR1 MNHEY, CDR2 SMNVEV (reference sequence). CDR3 length equals 14 residues. V lost 0 bases, J lost 4 bases, and 9 bases lay in between. The CDR3 spells CASSLSGVGYGYTF. The CDR3, as DNA: TGTGCCAGCAGTTTATCCGGGGTTGGCTATGGCTACACCTTC.